Only one count was recorded for the clone carrying this T cell receptor beta chain. What it binds is not known. This may be a read error: a much more frequent sequence differs by one nucleotide. This CDR3 contains 15 residues. V dropped 5 bases and J dropped 7 bases, with 17 bases sitting between them. The V gene's germline CDR1 is SGHVS and CDR2 FQNEAQ. The record originates from a study of T cell repertoires in cytomegalovirus infection. Study-level background: Recently described HLA-C-restricted plus well-studied HLA-B-restricted CMV epitopes were used. A matching HLA type, together with CMV infection, was signaled by public TCR beta signatures.

General study results and limits: HLA-C-restricted TCR beta clonotypes specific for CMV led the ex vivo response. Using cumulative public TCR beta family frequency, the authors identified those who carried CMV together with the relevant HLA.

MiXCR, run by TCRdb on the reads, gives a single entry per CDR3 protein. The data show approximately 110,000 distinct CDR3 sequences, over 30% seen once. The source of this sequence is a human donor in good health (CMV status not recorded). Some clones in this sample may be carry-over from other donors' samples. This chain joins TRBV7-8 and TRBJ2-2; no definite D call. Here the sequenced sample was CD8+ T cells from cultured PBMCs, taken from culture after CMV antigen stimulation. Here the CDR3 DNA reads TGTGCCAGCAGCCGGCTTGTGGGGTCGGGCGGGGAGCTGTTTTTT. As protein: CASSRLVGSGGELFF. Full variable domain (outside the CDR3, taken from reference TRBV7-8 and TRBJ2-2): GAGVSQSPRYKVAKRGQDVALRCDPISGHVSLFWYQQALGQGPEFLTYFQNEAQLDKSGLPSDRFFAERPEGSVSTLKIQRTQQEDSAVYLCASSRLVGSGGELFFGEGSRLTVL.